Listed below are T cell receptor beta chains from one sample, sequenced in a study of shared clonotypes between healthy human individuals. Repertoires were generated with immunoSEQ multiplex PCR, while TCRdb's copy carries only in-frame clones and drops some. The sample consists of over a million clones, roughly 74% of them appearing once. Sequenced input: memory CD4+ T cells from PBMCs. The receptors derive from a man between 18 and 29 years old in good health. Some clones in this sample may be carry-over from other donors' samples. The CDR3 runs from the conserved cysteine through the conserved F or W. D genes are given only for firm matches. A clone size is listed for some rows: how often the clone was seen (once, few, many), or a class if it is expanded.

cdr3_aa: CASSRTSGSGSGELFF
cdr3_nt: TGTGCCAGCAGCCGCACTAGCGGGAGTGGGTCCGGGGAGCTGTTTTTT
cdr3_length: 16
d_call: TRBD2
clone_size: -
j_call: TRBJ2-2
v_call: TRBV7-3

cdr3_aa: CASTPRGRGYNTEAFF
cdr3_nt: TGTGCCAGCACCCCCCGGGGCAGGGGATACAACACTGAAGCTTTCTTT
cdr3_length: 16
d_call: -
clone_size: few
j_call: TRBJ1-1
v_call: TRBV5-4

cdr3_aa: CASSLFLAGAGELFF
cdr3_nt: TGCGCCAGCAGCTTGTTTCTAGCGGGAGCCGGGGAGCTGTTTTTT
cdr3_length: 15
d_call: TRBD2
clone_size: -
j_call: TRBJ2-2
v_call: TRBV5-1

cdr3_aa: CASSLGQGSLFF
cdr3_nt: TGTGCCAGCAGCTTAGGACAGGGATCGCTGTTTTTT
cdr3_length: 12
d_call: TRBD1
clone_size: -
j_call: TRBJ2-2
v_call: TRBV7-9

cdr3_aa: CASSYPVTINYGYTF
cdr3_nt: TGTGCCAGCAGTTACCCCGTAACAATCAACTATGGCTACACCTTC
cdr3_length: 15
d_call: -
clone_size: -
j_call: TRBJ1-2
v_call: TRBV6-6

cdr3_aa: CASSLVFLAANTDTQYF
cdr3_nt: TGTGCCAGCAGCTTAGTCTTCCTAGCGGCGAACACAGATACGCAGTATTTT
cdr3_length: 17
d_call: TRBD2
clone_size: once
j_call: TRBJ2-3
v_call: TRBV11-2

cdr3_aa: CASEPSGRKGEQFF
cdr3_nt: TGTGCCAGCGAGCCTAGCGGGAGGAAGGGTGAGCAGTTCTTC
cdr3_length: 14
d_call: TRBD2
clone_size: few
j_call: TRBJ2-1
v_call: TRBV2

cdr3_aa: CASSLARAQGSVGYTF
cdr3_nt: TGTGCCAGCAGCTTGGCCCGGGCCCAGGGATCGGTGGGCTACACCTTC
cdr3_length: 16
d_call: -
clone_size: -
j_call: TRBJ1-2
v_call: TRBV5-4

cdr3_aa: CASSADRAPRTEAFF
cdr3_nt: TGTGCCAGCAGCGCCGACAGGGCCCCCCGCACTGAAGCTTTCTTT
cdr3_length: 15
d_call: TRBD1
clone_size: few
j_call: TRBJ1-1
v_call: TRBV9

cdr3_aa: CASSLETGSPLHF
cdr3_nt: TGTGCCAGCAGCTTGGAGACGGGGTCACCCCTCCACTTT
cdr3_length: 13
d_call: -
clone_size: -
j_call: TRBJ1-6
v_call: TRBV5-4

cdr3_aa: CASLRTGNTEAFF
cdr3_nt: TGTGCCAGCCTACGGACGGGGAACACTGAAGCTTTCTTT
cdr3_length: 13
d_call: -
clone_size: -
j_call: TRBJ1-1
v_call: TRBV6-1